The 20 T cell receptor beta chains below all came from one sample that was sequenced in a study of T cell responses to AZD1222 COVID-19 vaccine. The data were produced by immunoSEQ multiplex PCR, yet TCRdb's version contains in-frame clones alone and is incomplete. The sample lists about 72,000 clones; 80% to 90% were seen once. The input for sequencing was peripheral blood, taken on day 0 of AZD1222 vaccination. These receptors originate from an adult in good health.

The J gene is TRBJ2-2, the V gene TRBV7-2, with 7 bases matching TRBD1. V lost 5 bases to trimming and J lost 2 bases; unmatched junction nucleotides: 5. Germline loops: CDR1 SGHTA, CDR2 FQGNSA. The CDR3 is made up of 15 amino acids. The CDR3 here is CASSAGTANTGELFF. DNA for the CDR3: TGTGCCAGCAGCGCCGGGACAGCCAACACCGGGGAGCTGTTTTTT.

This chain connects TRBV7-8 to TRBJ1-5; 9 bases align to TRBD1. There are 17 residues in the CDR3. Losses at the gene ends were 5 bases for V and 2 bases for J; bases not matched to a gene: 10. Looked up from germline, CDR1 is SGHVS and CDR2 is FQNEAQ. The CDR3 sequence: CASSRKKRTGGNQPQHF. CDR3 nucleotide sequence: TGTGCCAGCAGCCGGAAAAAGAGGACAGGGGGCAATCAGCCCCAGCATTTT.

The genes are TRBV7-3 and TRBJ2-7, with 7 bases matching TRBD2. V was pared by 8 bases and J by 0 bases, with 10 bases of the junction left unmatched. Germline-derived CDR1 and CDR2 are SGHTA and FQGTGA. CDR3 length equals 15 residues. CDR3 protein: CASEPGTKYSYEQYF. CDR3 bases: TGTGCCAGCGAACCAGGGACTAAATACTCCTACGAGCAGTACTTC.

V gene TRBV2 combines with J gene TRBJ1-3; the D gene is possibly TRBD1 (5 bases). This CDR3 region has 15 residues. The V gene's germline CDR1 is SNHLY and CDR2 FYNNEI. Trimming shortened V by 3 bases and J by 0 bases, and 9 bases separated the two germline ends. The CDR3 sequence: CASSDQGASGNTIYF. The CDR3 bases are TGTGCCAGCAGTGACCAGGGTGCCTCTGGAAACACCATATATTTT.

The genes are TRBV1 and TRBJ2-7; the D call TRBD2 from the table was never checked on the DNA. TRBV1 is classified as a pseudogene. The CDR3 consists of 16 residues. CDR3 residues: CTSSQEREFNFYEQYF. The CDR3 DNA sequence: TGCACCAGCAGCCAAGAGCGGGAGTTCAATTTTTACGAGCAGTACTTC.

The V and J genes are TRBV19 and TRBJ2-2; no clear D gene. Trimming pared 0 bases from V and 4 bases from J, leaving 12 bases between. The CDR3 runs to 16 residues. Per germline, CDR1 LNHDA and CDR2 SQIVND (reference sequence). CDR3 nucleotides: TGTGCCAGTAGTATAGAGGCCTCGAGGTCCACCGGGGAGCTGTTTTTT. Its protein product is CASSIEASRSTGELFF.

The chain couples TRBV9 to TRBJ2-3; the D gene is possibly TRBD2 (7 bases). Trimming left V 0 bases short and J 2 bases short, with 22 bases between. Germline CDR1 SGDLS, CDR2 YYNGEE. The CDR3 sequence is 19 residues long. DNA of the CDR3: TGTGCCAGCAGCGTAGACCGCCTGTTTCGGGGGGCGATCACAGATACGCAGTATTTT. It specifies CASSVDRLFRGAITDTQYF.

The rearrangement links TRBV30 to TRBJ1-4; a possible D gene is TRBD1 (6 bases). V dropped 4 bases and J dropped 5 bases, with 11 bases sitting between them. Germline lookup yields CDR1 GTSNPN and CDR2 SVGIG (reference sequence). The CDR3 extends over 13 amino acids. CDR3 in amino acids: CAWKQQGNEKLFF. The CDR3 coding sequence is TGTGCCTGGAAGCAACAGGGAAATGAAAAACTGTTTTTT.

The genes are TRBV28 and TRBJ1-3; D is unresolved. CDR3 length: 14 residues. Trimming shortened V by 4 bases and J by 1 base, and 8 bases separated the two germline ends. Per the germline V gene, CDR1 is MDHEN and CDR2 is SYDVKM. The CDR3 protein is CASSSPSSGNTIYF. The CDR3 region has the DNA TGTGCCAGCAGTTCCCCCTCGTCTGGAAACACCATATATTTT.

V and J are TRBV5-1 and TRBJ2-7; D is ambiguous. Trimming shortened V by 0 bases and J by 0 bases, and 10 bases separated the two germline ends. CDR1 SGHRS and CDR2 YFSETQ come from the germline V gene. The CDR3 length is 15 residues. This chain's CDR3 is CASSLGARPSYEQYF. CDR3 coding DNA: TGCGCCAGCAGCTTGGGGGCCCGCCCCTCCTACGAGCAGTACTTC.

This clone was observed once. Compared with germline, one end of the junction differs, possibly owing to a read error. V gene TRBV2 combines with J gene TRBJ1-3, with D possibly matching TRBD1 (5 bases). Germline CDR1 is SNHLY and CDR2 is FYNNEI. The CDR3 consists of 16 residues. CDR3 sequence (DNA): TGTGCCAGCAGTGAAAAGGGGCAGACCTCTGGAAACACCATGTATTTT. Protein sequence: CASSEKGQTSGNTMYF.

This clone was seen a handful of times. The chain uses TRBV18 and TRBJ1-6; the D is unclear. Germline CDR1 is KGHSH and CDR2 is LQKENI. The germline V and J ends were trimmed by 3 bases and 0 bases, with 6 bases remaining between them. This CDR3 contains 15 residues. For the CDR3, the DNA is TGTGCCAGCTCACCTGGTAGCTCCTATAATTCACCCCTCCACTTT. Protein product: CASSPGSSYNSPLHF.

V usage is TRBV4-2 and J usage is TRBJ1-2, with TRBD1 matching over 7 bases. The CDR3 has 16 amino acids. The junction had 7 bases not matched to a gene; V was cut back by 0 bases and J by 3 bases. Germline CDR1 reads LGHNA; CDR2 reads YNFKEQ. The CDR3 here is CASSQEESGTDYGYTF. In DNA, the CDR3 is TGTGCCAGCAGCCAAGAGGAGTCAGGGACAGACTATGGCTACACCTTC.

This chain joins TRBV11-2 and TRBJ1-2; the D is unclear. In germline, CDR1 is SGHAT, CDR2 FQNNGV. The CDR3 has 13 residues. Trimming left V 3 bases short and J 2 bases short, with 7 bases between. The CDR3 reads CASSFGGNYGYTF. The DNA of the CDR3 is TGTGCCAGCAGCTTTGGCGGGAACTATGGCTACACCTTC.

This chain joins TRBV5-4 and TRBJ2-1, with 12 positions matching TRBD2. The CDR3 spans 17 residues. CDR1 and CDR2 from the germline V gene are SGHNT and YYREEE (reference sequence). With V trimmed by 4 bases and J by 3 bases, 8 bases remained unmatched. The DNA of the CDR3 is TGTGCCAGCAGCGACGCCTTACTAGCGGGGGGCTACAATGAGCAGTTCTTC. Its protein product is CASSDALLAGGYNEQFF.

The table lists this clone with a count of one. The chain employs TRBV19 and TRBJ2-2; 9 bases align to TRBD2. The V gene end was trimmed by 1 base and the J gene end by 3 bases; junction bases not matched to a gene: 3. CDR3 length: 16 residues. The germline V gene has CDR1 LNHDA and CDR2 SQIVND (reference sequence). The CDR3 is CASSIGGLADTGELFF. The CDR3, as DNA: TGTGCCAGTAGTATAGGGGGACTAGCAGACACCGGGGAGCTGTTTTTT.

The chain is built from TRBV19 and TRBJ2-1; 11 bases line up with TRBD1. This CDR3 is built from 16 residues. Unmatched junction bases numbered 8, after V lost 5 bases and J lost 5 bases. Germline V gene data show CDR1 as LNHDA and CDR2 as SQIVND (reference sequence). This CDR3 is CASSQPGQGVNNEQFF. In DNA form, the CDR3 reads TGTGCCAGTAGTCAGCCGGGACAGGGGGTCAACAATGAGCAGTTCTTC.

The V call is TRBV27, the J call TRBJ2-7, with 7 bases lining up with TRBD1. CDR1 is MNHEY, CDR2 SMNVEV, per germline (reference sequence). CDR3 size: 14 residues. V shed 4 bases, J shed 2 bases, and the junction held 5 bases outside the gene matches. For the CDR3, the DNA is TGTGCCAGCAGTTCCCCGGGACAGCCCTACGAGCAGTACTTC. Its translation is CASSSPGQPYEQYF.

The V gene is TRBV18, the J gene TRBJ1-5; 7 bases agree with TRBD1. Looked up from germline, CDR1 is KGHSH and CDR2 is LQKENI. This CDR3 is built from 15 residues. With 10 bases clipped from V and 1 base from J, the junction kept 10 bases outside the gene matches. The CDR3 reads CATSAGTESNQPQHF. The CDR3 DNA follows: TGTGCCACCTCCGCAGGGACAGAGAGCAATCAGCCCCAGCATTTT.

This clone was seen only a few times. The J gene is TRBJ2-7, the V gene TRBV30; 13 nucleotides match TRBD2. Germline CDR1 GTSNPN, CDR2 SVGIG (reference sequence). Trimming removed 2 bases from V and 3 bases from J; junction bases left unmatched: 4. The CDR3 is made up of 15 amino acids. The CDR3 DNA reads TGTGCCTGGAGTACACGGACTAGCGGGGGCTACGAGCAGTACTTC. This sequence encodes CAWSTRTSGGYEQYF.